This entry lists 31 T cell receptor beta chains sequenced from one sample in a study of cytomegalovirus exposure and HLA in healthy donors. Primers: 60 Vbeta forward and 13 Jbeta reverse. Some clones are missing from TCRdb's copy, which holds only in-frame ones; the method was immunoSEQ multiplex PCR. The repertoire holds around 180,000 clones, over 60% seen once, with approximately 1.4% in the top ten. Sequencing was done on a sample of PBMCs. These receptors came from a girl between 10 and 17 years old in good health and CMV-seronegative.

The chain uses TRBV6-6 and TRBJ2-1; 8 bases fit TRBD2. In germline, CDR1 is MNHNY, CDR2 SVGAGI (reference sequence). V was pared by 4 bases and J by 2 bases, with 4 bases of the junction left unmatched. There are 15 residues in the CDR3. For the CDR3, the DNA is TGTGCCAGCAGTTCAGGCGGGGGGCCCTACAATGAGCAGTTCTTC. Protein sequence: CASSSGGGPYNEQFF.

The chain joins TRBV5-1 to TRBJ1-1, with 10 bases that match TRBD1. With V trimmed by 4 bases and J by 2 bases, 2 bases remained unmatched. From germline, CDR1 is SGHRS and CDR2 YFSETQ. The CDR3 is 14 residues long. CDR3 nucleotide sequence: TGCGCCAGCAGCGGGACAGGGGCAAACACTGAAGCTTTCTTT. It is translated as CASSGTGANTEAFF.

This clone was found once. The chain recombines TRBV7-9 with TRBJ1-6; a possible D gene is TRBD1 (6 bases). V was trimmed by 8 bases and J by 5 bases, leaving 10 bases between them. The CDR3 covers 13 residues. Germline lookup yields CDR1 SEHNR and CDR2 FQNEAQ (reference sequence). CDR3 nucleotides: TGTGCCAGCTGGGGGCAGGATAATTCACCCCTCCACTTT. Its translation is CASWGQDNSPLHF.

The V call is TRBV5-4, the J call TRBJ1-2; 7 positions agree with TRBD1. The length of the CDR3 is 16 residues. Germline CDR1 and CDR2: SGHNT and YYREEE (reference sequence). The V segment lost 1 base and the J segment 0 bases; nucleotides outside the gene matches: 6. CDR3: CASSLSGTATNYGYTF. The DNA of the CDR3 is TGTGCCAGCAGCTTGTCCGGGACAGCTACTAACTATGGCTACACCTTC.

The chain carries TRBV7-8 and TRBJ1-1, with no clear D. The CDR3 is 14 amino acids. The germline V gene encodes CDR1 SGHVS and CDR2 FQNEAQ. Trimming removed 2 bases at V and 0 bases at J, with 7 bases between. CDR3 bases: TGTGCCAGCAGCTTATTATCAGTGAACACTGAAGCTTTCTTT. Translating gives CASSLLSVNTEAFF.

This rearrangement joins TRBV19 to TRBJ2-7; 7 bases are a match to TRBD2. Per germline, CDR1 LNHDA and CDR2 SQIVND (reference sequence). The V gene end was trimmed by 3 bases and the J gene end by 5 bases; junction bases not matched to a gene: 7. This CDR3 contains 14 residues. The CDR3: CASSMGGVSDEQYF. CDR3 sequence (DNA): TGTGCCAGTAGTATGGGAGGGGTTTCGGACGAGCAGTACTTC.

This clone was found once. Here the CDR3 reads CASSLIPDNEQFF. The CDR3 region has the DNA TGCGCCAGCAGCTTGATCCCGGACAATGAGCAGTTCTTC. The chain has TRBV5-1 and TRBJ2-1; no firm D call. Germline V gene sequence: CDR1 SGHRS, CDR2 YFSETQ. Trimming took 1 base from V and 5 from J, leaving 7 bases between them. The CDR3 extends over 13 amino acids.

The rearrangement uses TRBV11-2 and TRBJ1-2; D gene uncertain. CDR1 and CDR2 (germline): SGHAT, FQNNGV. The CDR3 sequence is 15 residues long. V lost 3 bases and J lost 2, with 13 bases in between. CDR3 amino acids: CASSLEAPLNYGYTF. CDR3 nucleotides: TGTGCCAGCAGCTTGGAGGCTCCCCTCAACTATGGCTACACCTTC.

This chain connects TRBV4-1 to TRBJ1-2; no definite D call. The germline V and J ends were trimmed by 4 bases and 4 bases, with 22 bases remaining between them. The CDR3 is made up of 17 amino acids. Per germline, CDR1 MGHRA and CDR2 YSYEKL. The CDR3 is CASSRGRGFLASYGYTF. The CDR3, as DNA: TGCGCCAGCAGCCGAGGCCGAGGCTTCTTGGCTAGCTATGGCTACACCTTC.

The J gene is TRBJ1-1, the V gene TRBV4-1, with TRBD1 matching 11 bases. The CDR3 loop spans 16 amino acids. V lost 3 bases to trimming and J lost 2 bases; unmatched junction nucleotides: 5. The germline CDR1 and CDR2 sequences are MGHRA and YSYEKL. The CDR3 reads CASSHGTGGFNTEAFF. CDR3 bases: TGCGCCAGCAGCCATGGGACAGGGGGATTCAACACTGAAGCTTTCTTT.

J is TRBJ1-5 and V is TRBV6-1; 7 bases map to TRBD1. CDR1 and CDR2 from the germline V gene are MNHNS and SASEGT. The CDR3 is made up of 14 amino acids. With V trimmed by 6 bases and J by 4 bases, 6 bases remained unmatched. In nucleotides, the CDR3 is TGTGCCAGCAGGGGCGGGACAGTTAATCAGCCCCAGCATTTT. Translating it yields CASRGGTVNQPQHF.

This clone was observed a handful of times. CDR3 nucleotide sequence: TGTGCCAGCAGAGGGTGGGAGGCGTACGAGCAGTACTTC. Encoded protein: CASRGWEAYEQYF. The genes are TRBV2 and TRBJ2-7, with D possibly matching TRBD2 (6 bases). Between the trimmed V and J ends, which lost 6 bases and 4 bases, there was a span of 13 bases. Germline V gives CDR1 SNHLY, CDR2 FYNNEI. This CDR3 is built from 13 residues.

The rearrangement uses TRBV15 and TRBJ2-3; 10 positions match TRBD1. Trimming took 3 bases from V and 5 from J; bases not matched to a gene: 2. Germline values: CDR1 LNHNV, CDR2 YYDKDF (reference sequence). The CDR3 length is 14 residues. CDR3 loop: CATSSGQGVDTQYF. CDR3 coding DNA: TGTGCCACCAGCAGCGGACAGGGGGTAGATACGCAGTATTTT.

V and J are TRBV11-3 and TRBJ2-1; 8 positions agree with TRBD1. Trimming cost V 5 bases and J 4 bases; bases outside gene matches: 10. The germline gives CDR1 SGHNT, CDR2 YENEEA. The CDR3 covers 16 residues. CDR3 in amino acids: CASSERPGQEYNEQFF. CDR3 DNA: TGTGCCAGCAGCGAACGTCCGGGACAGGAGTACAATGAGCAGTTCTTC. Filled out from reference TRBV11-3 and TRBJ2-1, the complete variable domain reads EAGVVQSPRYKIIEKKQPVAFWCNPISGHNTLYWYLQNLGQGPELLIRYENEEAVDDSQLPKDRFSAERLKGVDSTLKIQPAELGDSAVYLCASSERPGQEYNEQFFGPGTRLTVL.

The chain has TRBV18 and TRBJ1-1; maybe TRBD1 (5 bases). V lost 0 bases and J 5 bases, leaving 16 bases between the germline ends. The V gene's germline CDR1 is KGHSH and CDR2 LQKENI. The CDR3 covers 16 residues. The CDR3 nucleotides are TGTGCCAGCTCACCACCGGGGCTGGGCGGGGGAACTGAAGCTTTCTTT. It translates to CASSPPGLGGGTEAFF.

V usage is TRBV9 and J usage is TRBJ2-5; 9 bases match TRBD1. The germline CDR1 and CDR2 sequences are SGDLS and YYNGEE. With 3 bases clipped from V and 5 bases from J, the junction kept 14 bases outside the gene matches. This CDR3 has 17 amino acids. The CDR3, as DNA: TGTGCCAGCAGCGCGGAGGTGAACACGGGGACAGGGGAGACCCAGTACTTC. Its protein product is CASSAEVNTGTGETQYF.

The chain recombines TRBV5-1 with TRBJ1-2; D unresolved. With 2 bases removed from V and 4 bases from J, the gap between germline ends came to 18 bases. CDR3 size: 16 residues. CDR1 is SGHRS, CDR2 YFSETQ, per germline. The CDR3 bases are TGCGCCAGCAGCTTTCCCAGGAGGCCTCGGGTCTATGGCTACACCTTC. Translated, it gives CASSFPRRPRVYGYTF.

DNA of the CDR3: TGCGCCAGCAGTGAGTCGAGGATAGCTCTCGTTCACGAGCAGTACTTC. It translates to CASSESRIALVHEQYF. The chain has TRBV10-2 and TRBJ2-7, with unresolved D. The CDR3 spans 16 residues. The germline gives CDR1 WSHSY, CDR2 SAAADI. V gave up 0 bases and J gave up 5 bases, with 17 bases separating them.

The genes are TRBV13 and TRBJ2-5; 7 bases align to TRBD1. The J call may be mistaken, given a closer DNA end match to TRBJ2-7. From germline, CDR1 is PRHDT and CDR2 FYEKMQ (reference sequence). The CDR3 is made up of 12 amino acids. The CDR3 bases are TGTGCCAGCAGCTCGACAGGGAACGAGCAGTACTTC. Its translation: CASSSTGNEQYF.

The table lists this clone with a few counts. The chain is built from TRBV6-5 and TRBJ1-1; D unresolved. The CDR3 sequence is 14 residues long. The germline V gene has CDR1 MNHEY and CDR2 SVGAGI. Trimming took 2 bases from V and 3 from J, leaving 10 bases between them. The CDR3 sequence is CASSYESSYTEAFF. The CDR3 DNA reads as TGTGCCAGCAGTTACGAGAGCTCCTACACTGAAGCTTTCTTT.

The chain recombines TRBV7-3 with TRBJ2-2; a possible D gene is TRBD2 (5 bases). CDR1 is SGHTA and CDR2 is FQGTGA in the germline V gene. V lost 8 bases, J lost 4 bases, and 8 bases lay in between. This CDR3 spans 12 amino acids. As DNA, the CDR3 is TGTGCCAGCCGGGGTAGCACCGGGGAGCTGTTTTTT. This translates into CASRGSTGELFF.

This clone was seen only a few times. The J gene is TRBJ2-1, the V gene TRBV5-6; TRBD1 aligns across 10 bases. Germline values: CDR1 SGHDT, CDR2 YYEEEE. CDR3 length: 14 residues. Trimming took 3 bases from V and 6 from J; bases not matched to a gene: 3. CDR3 coding DNA: TGTGCCAGCAGCTCCGGGACAGGGGTCAATGAGCAGTTCTTC. Amino acids: CASSSGTGVNEQFF.

This chain uses TRBV2 with TRBJ1-2; the D gene is possibly TRBD1 (5 bases). CDR3 length: 16 residues. V gave up 2 bases and J gave up 3 bases, with 16 bases separating them. In germline, CDR1 is SNHLY, CDR2 FYNNEI. CDR3 DNA: TGTGCCAGCAGTGAATTTTCGGGACTTAAAGACTATGGCTACACCTTC. This sequence encodes CASSEFSGLKDYGYTF.

The gene calls are TRBV9 and TRBJ2-7, with D tentatively TRBD1 (5 bases). Germline CDR1 and CDR2: SGDLS and YYNGEE. The CDR3 sequence is 14 residues long. V was cut by 0 bases and J by 2 bases, with 9 bases left in between. CDR3 sequence (DNA): TGTGCCAGCAGCGTAGGACAGTTCCCCTACGAGCAGTACTTC. This sequence encodes CASSVGQFPYEQYF.

This sequence joins TRBV27 and TRBJ1-2; 12 bases match TRBD1. This CDR3 has 13 amino acids. V shed 8 bases and J 4 bases; nucleotides not matched to a gene: 2. Germline CDR1 is MNHEY and CDR2 is SMNVEV (reference sequence). In DNA, the CDR3 is TGTGCCAGCGGGACAGGGGGCACCTATGGCTACACCTTC. Translation: CASGTGGTYGYTF.

V and J are TRBV7-2 and TRBJ2-7; D may be TRBD2 (7 bases). From germline, CDR1 is SGHTA and CDR2 FQGNSA. Trimming cost V 5 bases and J 6 bases, with 20 bases left between them. CDR3 size: 15 residues. CDR3: CASSGGAVTGIEQYF. CDR3 in DNA: TGTGCCAGCAGCGGGGGGGCGGTGACGGGCATCGAGCAGTACTTC.

The V gene is TRBV6-1, the J gene TRBJ1-1, with D possibly matching TRBD1 (6 bases). CDR1 MNHNS and CDR2 SASEGT come from the germline V gene. Between the trimmed V and J ends, which lost 7 bases and 3 bases, there was a span of 12 bases. The CDR3 sequence is 13 residues long. CDR3 bases: TGTGCCAGCAATGGACAGTGGGACACTGAAGCTTTCTTT. This gives the protein CASNGQWDTEAFF.

The chain has TRBV27 and TRBJ1-6; 11 bases line up with TRBD1. CDR1 and CDR2 from the germline V gene are MNHEY and SMNVEV (reference sequence). The CDR3 consists of 15 residues. V dropped 6 bases and J dropped 10; count of bases not matched to a gene: 8. CDR3 protein: CASRKGQGAGSPLHF. The DNA for the CDR3 is TGTGCCAGCAGGAAAGGACAGGGGGCGGGATCACCCCTCCACTTT.

The V call is TRBV7-9, the J call TRBJ1-4; no reliable D call. Trimming removed 5 bases at V and 8 bases at J, with 15 bases between. CDR1 is SEHNR and CDR2 is FQNEAQ in the germline V gene (reference sequence). This CDR3 has 14 amino acids. CDR3 coding DNA: TGTGCCAGCAGCGAGGACTGGACGAGGGAAAAACTGTTTTTT. Translating gives CASSEDWTREKLFF.

The gene calls are TRBV19 and TRBJ1-1, with D possibly matching TRBD1 (6 bases). The CDR3 length is 15 residues. Trimming removed 5 bases at V and 1 base at J, with 14 bases between. Germline V lookup: CDR1 LNHDA, CDR2 SQIVND (reference sequence). CDR3 sequence reads: CASSRRQAANTEAFF. For the CDR3, the DNA is TGTGCCAGTAGTCGTCGACAGGCGGCGAACACTGAAGCTTTCTTT.

The V call is TRBV14, the J call TRBJ1-1; 7 bases map to TRBD1. The CDR3 runs to 15 residues. The junction had 6 bases not matched to a gene; V was cut back by 3 bases and J by 2 bases. Germline V gene lookup returns CDR1 SGHDN and CDR2 FVKESK. The CDR3 region has the DNA TGTGCCAGCAGCCAGTTCCACAGGGGCAACACTGAAGCTTTCTTT. Its translation is CASSQFHRGNTEAFF.